This entry lists 23 T cell receptor beta chains sequenced from one sample in a study of lymphopenia after photon versus proton radiotherapy. The method was immunoSEQ multiplex PCR; TCRdb's version includes in-frame clones alone and lacks a portion of them. There are about 24,000 clones in the sample; 70% to 85% occur only once, and over 20% lies in the top ten. The material sequenced was peripheral blood, taken from a patient treated with proton-based radiotherapy. The receptors were sampled from a woman in her 70s with pancreatic cancer.

The gene calls are TRBV11-2 and TRBJ2-3, with D tentatively TRBD1 or TRBD2 (5 bases each). The CDR3 contains 15 residues. Germline V gene data show CDR1 as SGHAT and CDR2 as FQNNGV. V lost 4 bases, J lost 4 bases, and 15 bases lay in between. The CDR3 protein is CASSSVGAGSDTQYF. CDR3 bases: TGTGCCAGCAGCTCGGTTGGGGCGGGTTCAGATACGCAGTATTTT. Based on the CDR3 plus reference TRBV11-2 and TRBJ2-3, the full variable domain is EAGVAQSPRYKIIEKRQSVAFWCNPISGHATLYWYQQILGQGPKLLIQFQNNGVVDDSQLPKDRFSAERLKGVDSTLKIQPAKLEDSAVYLCASSSVGAGSDTQYFGPGTRLTVL.

The genes are TRBV2 and TRBJ2-5; possible D gene TRBD2, 6 bases. The ends were cut back, 7 bases at V and 2 bases at J, with 11 bases in the middle. The CDR3 has 13 residues. The germline V gene has CDR1 SNHLY and CDR2 FYNNEI. CDR3 bases: TGTGCCAGCACCAGGGAGGCTCAAGAGACCCAGTACTTC. Protein sequence: CASTREAQETQYF.

This rearrangement joins TRBV18 to TRBJ1-3; 7 bases line up with TRBD1. Germline CDR1 reads KGHSH; CDR2 reads LQKENI. The CDR3 extends over 18 amino acids. V shed 1 base and J 0 bases; nucleotides not matched to a gene: 9. In DNA, the CDR3 is TGTGCCAGCTCACCACTAGGGACAGCCCTTGACTCTGGAAACACCATATATTTT. Translated, it gives CASSPLGTALDSGNTIYF.

The rearrangement links TRBV13 to TRBJ2-2, with unresolved D. The germline CDR1 and CDR2 sequences are PRHDT and FYEKMQ (reference sequence). V was trimmed by 6 bases and J by 1 base, leaving 9 bases between them. This CDR3 is 14 amino acids long. DNA for the CDR3: TGTGCCAGCAGTGGACGTTGGAACACCGGGGAGCTGTTTTTT. Encoded protein: CASSGRWNTGELFF.

This clone occurred once. The V gene is TRBV5-8, the J gene TRBJ2-7; 8 bases are shared with TRBD2. After removal of 8 bases from V and 3 bases from J, the junction contained 19 bases not matched to a gene. The CDR3 has 17 amino acids. The germline CDR1 and CDR2 sequences are SGHTS and YDEGEE. DNA of the CDR3: TGTGCCAGGATTGCGGCTCTAGCGGGCTCGAGGATCTACGAGCAGTACTTC. It translates to CARIAALAGSRIYEQYF.

The V call is TRBV7-2, the J call TRBJ1-5; no reliable D call. Trimming took off 8 bases at V and 0 bases at J, with 5 bases between the two ends. Germline-derived CDR1 and CDR2 are SGHTA and FQGNSA. There are 12 residues in the CDR3. CDR3 nucleotides: TGTGCCAGCCATAATAGCAATCAGCCCCAGCATTTT. Its translation: CASHNSNQPQHF.

The sample holds a few counts of this clone. V is TRBV5-8 and J is TRBJ1-3; D might be TRBD1 (5 bases). This CDR3 spans 15 amino acids. CDR1 SGHTS and CDR2 YDEGEE come from the germline V gene. Trimming pared 1 base from V and 1 base from J, leaving 9 bases between. CDR3 region: CASSLRGESGNTIYF. The CDR3 bases are TGTGCCAGCAGCTTGCGAGGGGAGTCTGGAAACACCATATATTTT.

The chain employs TRBV19 and TRBJ1-2; 10 bases fit TRBD1. V lost 6 bases to trimming and J lost 4 bases; unmatched junction nucleotides: 11. Germline-derived CDR1 and CDR2 are LNHDA and SQIVND (reference sequence). This CDR3 contains 16 residues. CDR3 DNA sequence: TGTGCCAGTAGGATCGGGACAGGGGACCTCGGCTATGGCTACACCTTC. As protein: CASRIGTGDLGYGYTF. Together with reference TRBV19 and TRBJ1-2, the CDR3 gives the full variable domain: DGGITQSPKYLFRKEGQNVTLSCEQNLNHDAMYWYRQDPGQGLRLIYYSQIVNDFQKGDIAEGYSVSREKKESFPLTVTSAQKNPTAFYLCASRIGTGDLGYGYTFGSGTRLTVV.

This rearrangement joins TRBV11-3 to TRBJ1-1; D unclear. Germline V CDR1 and CDR2: SGHNT, YENEEA. With 0 bases removed from V and 3 bases from J, the gap between germline ends came to 14 bases. The CDR3 runs to 16 residues. CDR3 sequence (DNA): TGTGCCAGCAGCTTAGATTTTTGGACGGACCACACTGAAGCTTTCTTT. Its translation is CASSLDFWTDHTEAFF. The full variable domain, with the rest looked up from reference TRBV11-3 and TRBJ1-1, is EAGVVQSPRYKIIEKKQPVAFWCNPISGHNTLYWYLQNLGQGPELLIRYENEEAVDDSQLPKDRFSAERLKGVDSTLKIQPAELGDSAVYLCASSLDFWTDHTEAFFGQGTRLTVV.

This clone appeared a single time. The V gene is TRBV18, the J gene TRBJ2-5; D is possibly TRBD2 (5 bases). Germline loops: CDR1 KGHSH, CDR2 LQKENI. V lost 2 bases, J lost 3 bases, and 22 bases lay in between. This CDR3 has 18 residues. This CDR3 is CASSPRGSGYLRKETQYF. CDR3 DNA sequence: TGTGCCAGCTCACCAAGAGGGTCCGGGTACCTCCGTAAAGAGACCCAGTACTTC.

The rearrangement uses TRBV9 and TRBJ2-3, with D hard to call. Germline V gives CDR1 SGDLS, CDR2 YYNGEE. The CDR3 contains 13 residues. Trimming removed 5 bases at V and 3 bases at J, with 10 bases between. The CDR3 bases are TGTGCCAGCAGTTTACTGGGGACAGATACGCAGTATTTT. Amino acids: CASSLLGTDTQYF. The full variable domain, with the rest looked up from reference TRBV9 and TRBJ2-3, is DSGVTQTPKHLITATGQRVTLRCSPRSGDLSVYWYQQSLDQGLQFLIQYYNGEERAKGNILERFSAQQFPDLHSELNLSSLELGDSALYFCASSLLGTDTQYFGPGTRLTVL.

The V call is TRBV29-1, the J call TRBJ2-1, with TRBD2 matching 8 bases. The CDR3 has 14 residues. V shed 3 bases, J shed 4 bases, and the junction held 5 bases outside the gene matches. CDR1 and CDR2 from the germline V gene are SQVTM and ANQGSEA. The CDR3: CSVDSGRGYNEQFF. As DNA, the CDR3 is TGCAGCGTTGACAGCGGGAGAGGGTACAATGAGCAGTTCTTC.

The rearrangement links TRBV19 to TRBJ2-3; D is possibly TRBD2 (6 bases). Germline V gene lookup returns CDR1 LNHDA and CDR2 SQIVND (reference sequence). The CDR3 is 15 amino acids. The V gene lost 3 bases and the J gene lost 1 base, with 11 bases spanning the gap. The CDR3 reads CASSMPGLGTDTQYF. The DNA for the CDR3 is TGTGCCAGTAGTATGCCGGGACTCGGCACAGATACGCAGTATTTT.

The J gene is TRBJ1-1, the V gene TRBV11-2, with D maybe TRBD1 (5 bases). V gave up 1 base and J gave up 6 bases, with 9 bases separating them. This CDR3 comprises 13 residues. Looked up from germline, CDR1 is SGHAT and CDR2 is FQNNGV. Here the CDR3 DNA reads TGTGCCAGCAGCTTAGGGGGGGGTTCTGAAGCTTTCTTT. Protein product: CASSLGGGSEAFF.

The gene calls are TRBV11-2 and TRBJ1-1; no definite D call. The ends were cut back, 0 bases at V and 7 bases at J, with 9 bases in the middle. Germline CDR1 and CDR2: SGHAT and FQNNGV. The CDR3 loop spans 13 amino acids. As DNA, the CDR3 is TGTGCCAGCAGCTTAGATGGGTCAGATGAAGCTTTCTTT. Translating it yields CASSLDGSDEAFF.

The V gene is TRBV19, the J gene TRBJ1-5; tentative D call: TRBD1 (5 bases). V lost 3 bases and J 5 bases, leaving 14 bases between the germline ends. The CDR3 runs to 15 residues. The V gene's germline CDR1 is LNHDA and CDR2 SQIVND (reference sequence). The CDR3 coding sequence is TGTGCCAGTAGTATGGGACCCAGCCGCGATCAGCCCCAGCATTTT. It translates to CASSMGPSRDQPQHF.

This clone occurred a few times. The J gene is TRBJ2-2, the V gene TRBV2; a possible D gene is TRBD1 (6 bases). Trimming took 11 bases from V and 5 from J, leaving 15 bases between them. Germline V gene data show CDR1 as SNHLY and CDR2 as FYNNEI. The CDR3 extends over 13 amino acids. The CDR3 is CAGSSGETGELFF. The CDR3 DNA follows: TGTGCCGGCTCCTCAGGGGAAACCGGGGAGCTGTTTTTT.

The chain recombines TRBV5-1 with TRBJ2-2, with unresolved D. Germline CDR1 and CDR2: SGHRS and YFSETQ. The CDR3 length is 12 residues. V lost 0 bases to trimming and J lost 6 bases, with 3 bases between them. The CDR3 nucleotides read TGCGCCAGCAGCTTGGGCTCCGGGGAGCTGTTTTTT. This translates into CASSLGSGELFF.

V and J are TRBV5-6 and TRBJ2-7; TRBD1 matches 7 bases. With 2 bases clipped from V and 0 bases from J, the junction kept 11 bases outside the gene matches. Per the germline V gene, CDR1 is SGHDT and CDR2 is YYEEEE. CDR3 length: 17 amino acids. The CDR3 sequence is CASSFLSRGQHSYEQYF. The CDR3 DNA follows: TGTGCCAGCAGCTTCCTATCCCGGGGACAGCACTCCTACGAGCAGTACTTC.

The chain links TRBV29-1 to TRBJ1-1, with a tentative D call TRBD1 (5 bases). Between the trimmed V and J ends, which lost 2 bases and 6 bases, there was a span of 13 bases. The CDR3 consists of 13 residues. Germline values: CDR1 SQVTM, CDR2 ANQGSEA. CDR3 residues: CSVEQAGKPEAFF. The CDR3 coding sequence is TGCAGCGTTGAACAGGCAGGGAAGCCTGAAGCTTTCTTT.

The chain joins TRBV6-6 to TRBJ1-5, with D hard to call. Germline CDR1 reads MNHNY; CDR2 reads SVGAGI (reference sequence). The CDR3 extends over 15 amino acids. The ends were cut back, 2 bases at V and 3 bases at J, with 11 bases in the middle. In DNA, the CDR3 is TGTGCCAGCAGTTACGACGTAAAGAACAATCAGCCCCAGCATTTT. Its translation is CASSYDVKNNQPQHF.

The J gene is TRBJ2-7, the V gene TRBV30; 7 nucleotides match TRBD2. J gave up 1 base and V 4 bases, and 7 bases lay outside the gene matches. Per the germline V gene, CDR1 is GTSNPN and CDR2 is SVGIG (reference sequence). CDR3 size: 14 residues. Here the CDR3 DNA reads TGTGCCTGGATGGCGGGAGATTATTCCTACGAGCAGTACTTC. Translation gives CAWMAGDYSYEQYF.

The rearrangement uses TRBV28 and TRBJ1-2, with D perhaps matching TRBD1 (6 bases). Trimming cost V 6 bases and J 8 bases, with 22 bases left between them. In germline, CDR1 is MDHEN, CDR2 SYDVKM. The CDR3 consists of 15 residues. The CDR3 DNA is TGTGCCAGCAGAGACCCCGGGACATTAAGAGGGGGCTACACCTTC. This translates into CASRDPGTLRGGYTF.